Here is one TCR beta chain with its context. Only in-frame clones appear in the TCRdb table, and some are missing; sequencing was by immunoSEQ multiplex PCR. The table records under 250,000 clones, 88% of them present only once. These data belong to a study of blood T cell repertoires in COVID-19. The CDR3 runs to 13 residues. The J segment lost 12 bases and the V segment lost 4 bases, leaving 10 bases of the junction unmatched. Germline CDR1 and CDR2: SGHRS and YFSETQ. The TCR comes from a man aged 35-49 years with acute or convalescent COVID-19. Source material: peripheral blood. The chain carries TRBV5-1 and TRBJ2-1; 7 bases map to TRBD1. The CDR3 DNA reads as TGCGCCAGCAGCCCTAGTTCCCGGGACAGGCAGTTCTTC. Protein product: CASSPSSRDRQFF.